A selection of T cell receptor beta chains follows, all from one sample in a study of beta chain features in type 1 diabetes. The assay was immunoSEQ multiplex PCR, and TCRdb's table has in-frame clones only and misses some. The sample contains around 300,000 clones, 8% of which appear only once. Sequenced sample: central memory CD4+ T cells from blood. These TCRs come from a woman younger than 35 in good health. Both conserved end residues are trimmed from each CDR3. D genes are given only for firm matches.

d_gene,v_gene,CDR3aa
NA,TRBV4-3,ASSLGLNEKLF
NA,TRBV28,ASSLSAPPNSPLH
TRBD1,TRBV7-9,ASSSRTGNGYT
TRBD1,TRBV27,ASSPRTGSHNEQF
NA,TRBV7-2,ASSASRLANYGYT
NA,TRBV29-1,SVAIGRDGYT
NA,TRBV5-1,ASSPGTNEAF
NA,TRBV29-1,SGYSPFSTEAF
NA,TRBV5-5,ASSQNGRPAF
NA,TRBV9,ASSEGGVQETQY
TRBD1,TRBV5-4,ASSFRGPVDNEQF
NA,TRBV7-9,ASSLEGGNQPQH